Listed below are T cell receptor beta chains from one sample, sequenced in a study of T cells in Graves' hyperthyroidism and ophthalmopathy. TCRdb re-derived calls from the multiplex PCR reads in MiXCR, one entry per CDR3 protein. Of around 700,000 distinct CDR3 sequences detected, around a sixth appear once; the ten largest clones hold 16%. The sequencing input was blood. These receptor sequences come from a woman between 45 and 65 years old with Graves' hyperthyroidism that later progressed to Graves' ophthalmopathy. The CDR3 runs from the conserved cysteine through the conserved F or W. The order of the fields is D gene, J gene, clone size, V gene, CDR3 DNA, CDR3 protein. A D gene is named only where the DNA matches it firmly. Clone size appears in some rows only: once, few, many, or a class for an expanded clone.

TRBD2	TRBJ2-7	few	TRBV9	TGTGCCAGCAGCGCGGGACTAGCGGATAGCTCCTACGAGCAGTACTTC	CASSAGLADSSYEQYF
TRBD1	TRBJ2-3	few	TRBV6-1	TGTGCCAGCATCACAGGGGGCACAGATACGCAGTATTTT	CASITGGTDTQYF
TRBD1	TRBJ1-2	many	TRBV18	TGTGCCAGCTCACGACAGGGACCTGGCTACACCTTC	CASSRQGPGYTF
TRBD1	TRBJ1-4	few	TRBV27	TGTGCCAGCAGTTATCAGGGGGAGGAAAAACTGTTTTTT	CASSYQGEEKLFF
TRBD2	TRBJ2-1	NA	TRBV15	TGTGCCACCAGCAGAGATTGGAGTAGCGGGGGAGATGAGCAGTTCTTC	CATSRDWSSGGDEQFF
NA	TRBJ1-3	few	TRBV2	TGTGCCAGCAGTGAACCGTTAGGGGGAATCTCTGGAAACACCATATATTTT	CASSEPLGGISGNTIYF
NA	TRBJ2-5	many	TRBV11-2	TGTGCCAGCAGCTTCAGCCCGACAGTACAAGAGACCCAGTACTTC	CASSFSPTVQETQYF
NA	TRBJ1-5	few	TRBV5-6	TGTGCCAGCAGCGTGGACGGCGGGGGCAATCAGCCCCAGCATTTT	CASSVDGGGNQPQHF
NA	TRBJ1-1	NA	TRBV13	TGTGCCAGCAGCCCACCTCTACGAGTTTCCACTGAAGCTTTCTTT	CASSPPLRVSTEAFF
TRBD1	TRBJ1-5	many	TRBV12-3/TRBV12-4	TGTGCCAGCAGTTTTGCGGACAGGGCCCAGCATTTT	CASSFADRAQHF
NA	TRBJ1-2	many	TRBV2	TGTGCCAGCAGTGAATTATCCAGGGGACCTTACTATGGCTACACCTTC	CASSELSRGPYYGYTF
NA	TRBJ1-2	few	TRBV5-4	TGTGCCAGCAGCTTGTCAGGGGTCCATAACTATGGCTACACCTTC	CASSLSGVHNYGYTF
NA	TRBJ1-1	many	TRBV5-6	TGTGCCAGCAGCTGGGGGGGCAGGGCAGGAACTGAAGCTTTCTTT	CASSWGGRAGTEAFF
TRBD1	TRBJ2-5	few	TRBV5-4	TGTGCCAGCAGCAGAAGGACAGGGGGCGAAGAGACCCAGTACTTC	CASSRRTGGEETQYF
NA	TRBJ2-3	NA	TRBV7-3	TGTGCCAGCAGCTTCCAATCACTAGATACGCAGTATTTT	CASSFQSLDTQYF
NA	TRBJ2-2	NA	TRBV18	TGTGCCAGCTCACCCGACGCGAGGGGTTCAAACACCGGGGAGCTGTTTTTT	CASSPDARGSNTGELFF
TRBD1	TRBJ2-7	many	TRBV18	TGTGCCAGCTCACCCCGGGACAGGCCCTCCTACGAGCAGTACTTC	CASSPRDRPSYEQYF
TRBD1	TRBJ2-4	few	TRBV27	TGTGCCAGCAGGGTAGGCAGGGGGCACTTAGCAGCCAAAAACATTCAGTACTTC	CASRVGRGHLAAKNIQYF
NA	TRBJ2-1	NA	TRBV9	TGTGCCAGCAGCGAGGGGGGGGGCCTTAGGAATGAGCAGTTCTTC	CASSEGGGLRNEQFF
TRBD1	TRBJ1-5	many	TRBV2	TGTGCCAGCAGTGAAGCGGTCAGGACAGGGTTACAGCCCCAGCATTTT	CASSEAVRTGLQPQHF
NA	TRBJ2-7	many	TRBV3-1	TGTGCCAGCAGCCAAGACTTCCATTCGGAGACCTACGAGCAGTACTTC	CASSQDFHSETYEQYF
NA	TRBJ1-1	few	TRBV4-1	TGCGCCAGCAGCCACCGCGGGCGAGGGGACACTGAAGCTTTCTTT	CASSHRGRGDTEAFF
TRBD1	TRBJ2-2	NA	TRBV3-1	TGTGCCAGCAGCCAAGCGCGGTCAGGGGGCTTCAAAGGCGGGGAGCTGTTTTTT	CASSQARSGGFKGGELFF
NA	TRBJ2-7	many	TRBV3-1	TGTGCCAGCAGCCAAGTCCCGTACGAGCAGTACTTC	CASSQVPYEQYF
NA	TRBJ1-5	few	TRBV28	TGTGCCAGCTCCCCAAGGCCACAGTATAGCAATCAGCCCCAGCATTTT	CASSPRPQYSNQPQHF
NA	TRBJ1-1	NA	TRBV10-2	TGCGCCAGCAGTGAGGCGAGTATGAACACTGAAGCTTTCTTT	CASSEASMNTEAFF
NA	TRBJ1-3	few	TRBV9	TGTGCCAGCAGCGTATTTTGGGAAAGCTCTGGAAACACCATATATTTT	CASSVFWESSGNTIYF
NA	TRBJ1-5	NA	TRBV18	TGTGCCAGCTCACCATCGCACAGGGAAAATCAGCCCCAGCATTTT	CASSPSHRENQPQHF
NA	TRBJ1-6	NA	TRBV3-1	TGTGCCAGCAGCCAAGATCGGAGTAATTCACCCCTCCACTTT	CASSQDRSNSPLHF